The source of this TCR beta chain is a study of CXCR3-negative and CXCR3-positive naive CD8 T cells (dated by TCRdb to between 2018 and 2021). General notes on the study: About 150 million TRB reads were obtained in total, roughly 1.5 +/- 0.3 million reads per library. Diversity and physicochemical repertoire analyses covered over 10 donors pooled from two independent experiments. TRBV-TRBJ cluster analysis included naive subsets from 5 donors and memory cells from 3 donors. Paper-wide results and their limitations: Both naive subsets had comparably high repertoire diversity, while memory CD8+ T cells had much lower repertoire diversity. Because surface CD5, which is linked to self-reactivity in mice, was comparable between the naive subsets, TCR interaction strength was also inferred from the physicochemical properties of TRB CDR3s. Similar TRBV-TRBJ usage was shown by naive CXCR3-negative and CXCR3-positive cells from the same donor, whereas distinct patterns were shown by memory cells. Freshly isolated PBMCs were used for most assays because CXCR3 expression went down partially after cryopreservation. Compared with CXCR3-negative naive cells, CXCR3-positive naive cells had TRB CDR3s with higher hydrophobicity (lower Kidera factor 4), lower energy, and higher strength and volume indices.

Sequencing used a NextSeq 550. The Human TCR Profiling Kit (MiLaboratory) was used to prepare UMI-labeled 5' RACE TRB cDNA libraries. The full amount of extracted RNA was used for cDNA synthesis, and the full amount of resulting cDNA was used for PCR amplification. Libraries were prepared in parallel with an identical number of PCR cycles. Concerning the study's data processing: MIGEC and MiXCR extracted about 53,000 +/- 10,000 unique UMI-labeled TRB cDNA molecules per library, requiring at least two reads per UMI. On average, about 40,000 +/- 10,000 functional in-frame TRB CDR3 nucleotide clonotypes lacking stop codons were found per library. After downsampling to 5000 UMI-labeled TRB molecules per sample, diversity metrics such as normalized Shannon-Wiener and Chao1 were calculated in VDJtools. Clonotype-size-weighted physicochemical properties of the central five CDR3 residues (interaction energy, strength, volume and Kidera factor 4) were computed in VDJtools. Through TCRdb reprocessing, the reads give one entry per CDR3 protein sequence; DNA is omitted. The V and J calls follow TCRdb's processing rather than the paper's. The sample's table covers some 130,000 distinct CDR3 sequences. The ten most abundant clones make up approximately 0.51% of the sample.

Each CD8+ T cell subset was flow-sorted in triplicate, with 300,000 or so cells per subset placed directly into RLT lysis buffer. Naive CD8+ T cells were defined stringently as CD45RO-CCR7+CD27+CD95- to exclude memory contaminants. Using standard density gradient centrifugation, peripheral blood mononuclear cells were isolated from buffy coats. Naive CXCR3-negative and CXCR3-positive CD8+ T cells were flow-sorted using a FACSAria III. Total RNA was extracted from sorted cells using an RNeasy Mini Kit. With respect to this clonotype: The target of this receptor is not known.

The germline V gene gives CDR1 as SGDLS and CDR2 as YYNGEE. The CDR3 starts with the cysteine, ends with the phenylalanine, and has 17 residues. The entry carries no DNA sequence. The clonotype was recovered from a human donor in good health. Some clones in this sample may be carry-over from other donors' samples. The sequenced sample consisted of naive CXCR3- CD8+ T cells from blood. The cell subset or site label corresponds to: CD45RO-CCR7+CD27+CD95- naive CD8+ T cells lacking CXCR3 (TNR3-). The chain is assembled from TRBV9 and TRBJ1-4. The CDR3 has the sequence CASSAPPPGQACEKLFF.